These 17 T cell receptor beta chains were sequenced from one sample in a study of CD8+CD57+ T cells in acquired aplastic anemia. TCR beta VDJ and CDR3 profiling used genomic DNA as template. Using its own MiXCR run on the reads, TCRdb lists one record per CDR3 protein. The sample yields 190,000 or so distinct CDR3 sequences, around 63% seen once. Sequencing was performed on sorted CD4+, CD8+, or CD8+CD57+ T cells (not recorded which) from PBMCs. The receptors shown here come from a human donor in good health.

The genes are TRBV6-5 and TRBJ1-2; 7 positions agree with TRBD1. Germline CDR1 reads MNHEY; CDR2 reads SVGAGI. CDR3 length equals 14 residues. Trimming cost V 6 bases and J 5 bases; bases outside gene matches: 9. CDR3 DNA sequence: TGTGCCAGCAGCCGGACAGGCGTTGGTTATGGCTACACCTTC. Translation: CASSRTGVGYGYTF.

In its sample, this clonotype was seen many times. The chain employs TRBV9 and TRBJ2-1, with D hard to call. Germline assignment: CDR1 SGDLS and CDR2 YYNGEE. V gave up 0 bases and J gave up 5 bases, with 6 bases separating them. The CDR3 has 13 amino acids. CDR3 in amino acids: CASSVDSDNEQFF. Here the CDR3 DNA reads TGTGCCAGCAGCGTAGATTCCGACAATGAGCAGTTCTTC. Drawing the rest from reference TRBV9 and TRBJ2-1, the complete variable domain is DSGVTQTPKHLITATGQRVTLRCSPRSGDLSVYWYQQSLDQGLQFLIQYYNGEERAKGNILERFSAQQFPDLHSELNLSSLELGDSALYFCASSVDSDNEQFFGPGTRLTVL.

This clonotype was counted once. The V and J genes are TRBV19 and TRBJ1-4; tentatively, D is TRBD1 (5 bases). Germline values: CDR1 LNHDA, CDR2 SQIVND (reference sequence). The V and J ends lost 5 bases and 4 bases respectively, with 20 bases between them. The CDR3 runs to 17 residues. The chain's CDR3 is CASSPLLRQTFNEKLFF. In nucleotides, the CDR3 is TGTGCCAGTAGTCCGCTCCTCAGACAGACCTTTAATGAAAAACTGTTTTTT.

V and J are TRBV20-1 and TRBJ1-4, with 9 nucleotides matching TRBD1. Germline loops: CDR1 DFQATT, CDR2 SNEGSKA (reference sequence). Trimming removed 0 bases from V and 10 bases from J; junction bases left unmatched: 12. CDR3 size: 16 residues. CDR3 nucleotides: TGCAGTGCTAGAGATAGGGAAGGACAGGGGCTCGGAAAACTGTTTTTT. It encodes CSARDREGQGLGKLFF.

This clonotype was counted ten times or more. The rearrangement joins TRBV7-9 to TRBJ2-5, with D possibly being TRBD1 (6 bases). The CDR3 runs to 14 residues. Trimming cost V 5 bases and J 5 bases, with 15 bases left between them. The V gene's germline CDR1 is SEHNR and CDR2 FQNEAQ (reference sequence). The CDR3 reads CASSPPDRAETQYF. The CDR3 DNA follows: TGTGCCAGCAGCCCCCCGGACAGAGCGGAGACCCAGTACTTC.

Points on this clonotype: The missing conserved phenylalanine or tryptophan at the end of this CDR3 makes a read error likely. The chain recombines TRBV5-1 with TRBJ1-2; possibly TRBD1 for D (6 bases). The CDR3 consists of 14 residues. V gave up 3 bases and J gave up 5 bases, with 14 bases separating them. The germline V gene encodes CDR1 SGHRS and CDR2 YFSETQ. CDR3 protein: CASSSTGHGYGYTS. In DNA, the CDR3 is TGCGCCAGCAGCTCTACGGGACACGGGTATGGCTACACCTCC.

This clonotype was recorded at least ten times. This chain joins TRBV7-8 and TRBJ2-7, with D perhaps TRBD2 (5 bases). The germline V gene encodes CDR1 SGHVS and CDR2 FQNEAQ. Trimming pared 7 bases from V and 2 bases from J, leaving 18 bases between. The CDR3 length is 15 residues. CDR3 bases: TGTGCCAGCACAACACCTGCGGGTAACCCCTACGAGCAGTACTTC. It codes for CASTTPAGNPYEQYF.

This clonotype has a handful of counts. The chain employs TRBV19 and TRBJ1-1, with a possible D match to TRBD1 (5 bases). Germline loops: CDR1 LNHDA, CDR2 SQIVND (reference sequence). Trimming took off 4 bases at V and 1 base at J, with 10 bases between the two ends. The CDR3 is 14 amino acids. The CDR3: CASSRTSSNTEAFF. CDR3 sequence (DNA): TGTGCCAGTAGTAGGACAAGTTCGAACACTGAAGCTTTCTTT.

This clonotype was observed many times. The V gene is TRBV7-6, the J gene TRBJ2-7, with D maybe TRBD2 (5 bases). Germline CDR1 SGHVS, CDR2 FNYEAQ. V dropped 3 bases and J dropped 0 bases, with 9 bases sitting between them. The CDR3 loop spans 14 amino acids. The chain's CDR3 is CASSFFGSSYEQYF. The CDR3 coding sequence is TGTGCCAGCAGCTTTTTTGGGAGCTCCTACGAGCAGTACTTC.

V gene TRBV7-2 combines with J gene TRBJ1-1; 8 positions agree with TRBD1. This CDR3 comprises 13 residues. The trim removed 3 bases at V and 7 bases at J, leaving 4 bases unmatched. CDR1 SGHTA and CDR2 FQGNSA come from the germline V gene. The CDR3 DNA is TGTGCCAGCAGCTTGGGGACAGGTCTTGAAGCTTTCTTT. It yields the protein CASSLGTGLEAFF.

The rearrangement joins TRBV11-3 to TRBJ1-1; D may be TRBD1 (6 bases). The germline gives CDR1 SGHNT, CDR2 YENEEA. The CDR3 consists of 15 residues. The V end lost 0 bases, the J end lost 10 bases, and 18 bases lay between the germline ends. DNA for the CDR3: TGTGCCAGCAGCTTAGATGGGGGCGAACACCGGGGAGCTTTCTTT. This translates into CASSLDGGEHRGAFF.

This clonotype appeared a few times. The chain's CDR3 is CASSFRREATYEQYF. The CDR3 DNA reads as TGTGCCAGCAGTTTCCGGCGGGAGGCCACCTACGAGCAGTACTTC. The chain uses TRBV7-6 and TRBJ2-7; TRBD2 agrees at 8 bases. CDR1 SGHVS and CDR2 FNYEAQ come from the germline V gene. This CDR3 has 15 residues. The junction had 9 bases not matched to a gene; V was cut back by 6 bases and J by 2 bases.

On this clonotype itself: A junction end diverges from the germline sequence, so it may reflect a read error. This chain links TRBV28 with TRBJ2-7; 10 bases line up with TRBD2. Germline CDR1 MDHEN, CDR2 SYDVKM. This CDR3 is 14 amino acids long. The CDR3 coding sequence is TGTGCCAGCAGTTTATTTAGCGGGGGGTACGAGCGGTACTTC. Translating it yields CASSLFSGGYERYF.

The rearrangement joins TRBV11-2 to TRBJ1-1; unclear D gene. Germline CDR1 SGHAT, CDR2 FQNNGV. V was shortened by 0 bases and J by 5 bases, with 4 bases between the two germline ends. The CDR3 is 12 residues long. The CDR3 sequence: CASSLDLTEAFF. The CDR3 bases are TGTGCCAGCAGCTTAGATCTGACTGAAGCTTTCTTT.

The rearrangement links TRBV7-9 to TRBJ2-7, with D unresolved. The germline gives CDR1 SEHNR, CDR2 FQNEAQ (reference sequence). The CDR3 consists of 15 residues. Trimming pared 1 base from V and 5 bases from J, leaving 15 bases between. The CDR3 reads CASSLVSIGPHEQYF. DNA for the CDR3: TGTGCCAGCAGCTTAGTTAGTATCGGGCCCCACGAGCAGTACTTC.

As DNA, the CDR3 is TGTGCCACCAGTGATCCGGGGGGCGGGGAGACCCAGTACTTC. Amino acids: CATSDPGGGETQYF. The V and J genes are TRBV24-1 and TRBJ2-5, with D tentatively TRBD2 (7 bases). Per germline, CDR1 KGHDR and CDR2 SFDVKD. The V end was cut by 3 bases, the J end by 5 bases, with 12 bases between. This CDR3 is 14 amino acids long.

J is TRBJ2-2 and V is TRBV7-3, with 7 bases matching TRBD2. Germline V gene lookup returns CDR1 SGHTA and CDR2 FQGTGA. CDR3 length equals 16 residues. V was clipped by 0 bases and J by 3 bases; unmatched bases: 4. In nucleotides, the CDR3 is TGTGCCAGCAGCTTAACAAGCGGGGCGTACACCGGGGAGCTGTTTTTT. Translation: CASSLTSGAYTGELFF. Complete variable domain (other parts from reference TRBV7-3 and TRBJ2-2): GAGVSQTPSNKVTEKGKYVELRCDPISGHTALYWYRQSLGQGPEFLIYFQGTGAADDSGLPNDRFFAVRPEGSVSTLKIQRTERGDSAVYLCASSLTSGAYTGELFFGEGSRLTVL.